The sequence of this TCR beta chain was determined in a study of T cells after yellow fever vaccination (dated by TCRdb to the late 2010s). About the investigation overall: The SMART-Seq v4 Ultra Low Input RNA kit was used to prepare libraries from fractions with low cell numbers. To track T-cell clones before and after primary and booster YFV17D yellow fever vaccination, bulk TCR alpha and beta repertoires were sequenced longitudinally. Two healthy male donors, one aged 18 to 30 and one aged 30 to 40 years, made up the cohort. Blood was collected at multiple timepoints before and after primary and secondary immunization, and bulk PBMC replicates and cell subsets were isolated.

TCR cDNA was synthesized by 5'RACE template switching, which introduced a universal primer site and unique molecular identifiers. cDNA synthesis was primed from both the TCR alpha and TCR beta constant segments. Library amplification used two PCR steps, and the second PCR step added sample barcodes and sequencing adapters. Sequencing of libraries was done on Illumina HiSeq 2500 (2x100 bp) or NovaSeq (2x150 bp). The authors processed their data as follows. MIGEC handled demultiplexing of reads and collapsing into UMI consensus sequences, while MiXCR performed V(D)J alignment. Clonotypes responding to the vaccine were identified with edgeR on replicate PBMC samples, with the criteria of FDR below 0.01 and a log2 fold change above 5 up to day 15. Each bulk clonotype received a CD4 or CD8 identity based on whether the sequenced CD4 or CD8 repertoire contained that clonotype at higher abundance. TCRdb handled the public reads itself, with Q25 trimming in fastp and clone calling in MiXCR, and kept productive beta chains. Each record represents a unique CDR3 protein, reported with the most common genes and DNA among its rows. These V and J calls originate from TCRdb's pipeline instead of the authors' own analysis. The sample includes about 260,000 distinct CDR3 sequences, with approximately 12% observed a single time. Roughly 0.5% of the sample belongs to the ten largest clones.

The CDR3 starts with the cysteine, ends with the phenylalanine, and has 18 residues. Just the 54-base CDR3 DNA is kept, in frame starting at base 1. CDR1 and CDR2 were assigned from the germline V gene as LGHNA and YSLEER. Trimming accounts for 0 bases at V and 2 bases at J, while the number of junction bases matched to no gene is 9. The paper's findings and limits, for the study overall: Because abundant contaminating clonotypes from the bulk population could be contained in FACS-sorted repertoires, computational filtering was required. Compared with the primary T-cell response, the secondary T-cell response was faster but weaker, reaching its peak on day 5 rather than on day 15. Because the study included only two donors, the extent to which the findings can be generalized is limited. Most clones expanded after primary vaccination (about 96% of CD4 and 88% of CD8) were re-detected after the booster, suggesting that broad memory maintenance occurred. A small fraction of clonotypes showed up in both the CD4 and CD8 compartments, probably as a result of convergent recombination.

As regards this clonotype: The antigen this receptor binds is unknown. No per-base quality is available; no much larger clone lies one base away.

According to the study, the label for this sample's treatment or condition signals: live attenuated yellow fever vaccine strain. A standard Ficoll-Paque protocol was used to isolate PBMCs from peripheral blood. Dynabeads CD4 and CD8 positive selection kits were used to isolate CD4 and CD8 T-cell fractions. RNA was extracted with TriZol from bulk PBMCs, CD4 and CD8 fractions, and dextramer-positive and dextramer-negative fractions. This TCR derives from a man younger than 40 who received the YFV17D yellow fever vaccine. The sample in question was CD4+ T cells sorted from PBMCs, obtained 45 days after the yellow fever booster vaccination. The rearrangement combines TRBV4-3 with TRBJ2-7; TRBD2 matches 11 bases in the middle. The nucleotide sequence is TGCGCCAGCAGCCAAGAAACTAGCGGGAGCTCTAGTGCCTACGAGCAGTACTTC. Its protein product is CASSQETSGSSSAYEQYF.